The source of this TCR beta chain is a study of T cell changes during pregnancy in multiple sclerosis. This table comes from immunoSEQ multiplex PCR, and its TCRdb copy is limited to in-frame clones, with some not included. This table has approximately 50,000 clones, roughly 95% appearing once. The sequencing used CD4+ T cells from peripheral blood mononuclear cells, collected in the third trimester of pregnancy. The origin of this receptor is a female donor with multiple sclerosis, enrolled in a pregnancy study.

The CDR3 bases are TGTGCCAGCAGGCCCAGCGGGGGAAGTTCGGCCCAGTACTTC. This translates into CASRPSGGSSAQYF. V and J are TRBV5-5 and TRBJ2-5; TRBD2 agrees at 8 bases. Germline values: CDR1 SGHKS, CDR2 YYEKEE (reference sequence). The CDR3 is 14 residues long. V trimming: 5 bases; J trimming: 9 bases; junction bases outside the gene matches: 12.